This T cell receptor beta chain emerged from a study of T-cell reconstitution after alpha-beta-depleted transplantation in children. Study outcomes and limitations: About two months after transplant, alpha-beta T cells reportedly came from several hundred expanded graft clones. One year after transplant, T-cell counts and diversity came mostly from newly produced T cells.

V was pared by 0 bases and J by 3 bases, with 1 base of the junction left unmatched. CDR3 length equals 13 residues. The V gene's germline CDR1 is GTSNPN and CDR2 SVGIG (reference sequence). Unique molecular identifiers were used in preparing the TCRbeta library. MiXCR, applied by TCRdb to the PCR reads, yields one record per CDR3 protein. Of approximately 32,000 distinct CDR3 sequences in the sample, around 7% are singletons; the top ten hold under 30%. This clonotype was detected ten times or more. Its specificity is unknown. V usage is TRBV30 and J usage is TRBJ2-7; TRBD1 aligns across 8 bases. The starting material was peripheral blood, obtained 60 days after TCRalphabeta/CD19-depleted stem cell transplant. The TCR was taken from a child less than two years old who had a stem cell transplant for acute myeloid leukemia, so the T cells may come from the graft donor. CDR3 nucleotide sequence: TGTGCCTGGAGTGTAACAGGGGGCTACGAGCAGTACTTC. Encoded protein: CAWSVTGGYEQYF.